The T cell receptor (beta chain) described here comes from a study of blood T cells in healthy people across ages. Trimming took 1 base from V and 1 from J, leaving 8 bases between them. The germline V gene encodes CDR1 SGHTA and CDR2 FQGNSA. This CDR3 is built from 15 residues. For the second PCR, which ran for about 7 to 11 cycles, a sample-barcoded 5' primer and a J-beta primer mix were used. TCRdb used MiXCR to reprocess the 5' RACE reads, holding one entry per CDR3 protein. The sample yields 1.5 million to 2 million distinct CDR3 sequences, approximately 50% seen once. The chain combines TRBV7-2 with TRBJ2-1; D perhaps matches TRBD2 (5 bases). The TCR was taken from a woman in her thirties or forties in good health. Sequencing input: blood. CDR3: CASSLDEGSYNEQFF. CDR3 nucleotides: TGTGCCAGCAGCTTAGATGAGGGATCCTACAATGAGCAGTTCTTC. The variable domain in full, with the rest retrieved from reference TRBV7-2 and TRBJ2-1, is GAGVSQSPSNKVTEKGKDVELRCDPISGHTALYWYRQSLGQGLEFLIYFQGNSAPDKSGLPSDRFSAERTGGSVSTLTIQRTQQEDSAVYLCASSLDEGSYNEQFFGPGTRLTVL.